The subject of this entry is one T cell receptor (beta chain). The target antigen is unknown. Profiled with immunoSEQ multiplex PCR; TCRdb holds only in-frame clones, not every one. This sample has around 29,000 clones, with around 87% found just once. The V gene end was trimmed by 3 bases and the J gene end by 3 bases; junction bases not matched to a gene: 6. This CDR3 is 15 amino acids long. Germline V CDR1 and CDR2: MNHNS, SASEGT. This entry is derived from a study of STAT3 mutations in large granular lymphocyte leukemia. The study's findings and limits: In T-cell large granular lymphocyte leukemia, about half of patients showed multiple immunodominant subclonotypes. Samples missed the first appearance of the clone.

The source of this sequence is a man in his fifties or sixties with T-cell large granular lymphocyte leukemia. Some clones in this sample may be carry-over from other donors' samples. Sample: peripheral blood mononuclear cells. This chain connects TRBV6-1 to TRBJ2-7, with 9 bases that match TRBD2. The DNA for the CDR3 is TGTGCCAGCAGTGAGGGGCTAGCGGGGTACTACGAGCAGTACTTC. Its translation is CASSEGLAGYYEQYF.